This T cell receptor (beta chain) was obtained from a study of shared clonotypes between healthy human individuals. Assay used: immunoSEQ multiplex PCR; TCRdb lists only in-frame clones, some missing. The sample carries 150,000 to 200,000 clones, 65% to 70% recorded once. Germline assignment: CDR1 SGHRS and CDR2 YFSETQ. CDR3 length: 11 residues. With 4 bases removed from V and 2 bases from J, the gap between germline ends came to 2 bases. Adult donors, all healthy and HIV-negative, had no recent acute infections or vaccinations. This clone came up many times. The sequence came from a man aged 25 to 40 in good health. The sequencing sample was made of memory CD4+ T cells sorted from blood. Noted subset: CD45RA-negative fraction. V gene TRBV5-1 combines with J gene TRBJ2-3; no reliable D call. CDR3 sequence reads: CASSNTDTQYF. In DNA, the CDR3 is TGCGCCAGCAGCAACACAGATACGCAGTATTTT.